Sequencing of this TCR beta chain was carried out in a study of beta chain features in type 1 diabetes. CDR1 MNHEY and CDR2 SVGAGI come from the germline V gene. V gave up 7 bases and J gave up 5 bases, with 10 bases separating them. This CDR3 spans 12 amino acids. The isolated RNA, all of it, was reverse transcribed, so expressed TCRB transcripts were what got sequenced. Repertoires were generated with immunoSEQ multiplex PCR, while TCRdb's copy carries only in-frame clones and drops some. The data contain a few hundred thousand clones, around 28% of them singletons. Sequencing was carried out using naive CD4+ T cells from blood. The TCR sequence derives from a man between 18 and 35 years old in good health. The chain employs TRBV6-5 and TRBJ2-3; D not resolved. CDR3 protein: CASTNSGDTQYF. CDR3 sequence (DNA): TGTGCCAGCACCAATTCTGGAGATACGCAGTATTTT.